This is a list of T cell receptor beta chains from one sample in a study of blood T cell repertoires in COVID-19. The repertoire was sequenced with immunoSEQ multiplex PCR; TCRdb's copy has only in-frame clones and lacks some. Here the sample spans under 90,000 clones, over 70% being singletons. The sample consisted of peripheral blood. The receptors were sampled from a human donor in a cohort sampled during active COVID-19. Each CDR3 is given with its conserved first and last residue. A D gene is named only where the DNA matches it firmly. Only some rows state a clone size, as once, few, many or a class for expanded clones.

>TRBD2|TRBV10-1|TRBJ2-1|18|few
TGCGCCAGCATTTCCCACCGACTAGCGGAGGTCTCCTACAATGAGCAGTTCTTC
CASISHRLAEVSYNEQFF
>-|TRBV6-2/TRBV6-3|TRBJ1-1|16|-
TGTGCCAGCAGTTCGATGGCAGGGGCCCGGAGCACTGAAGCTTTCTTT
CASSSMAGARSTEAFF
>TRBD1|TRBV19|TRBJ1-4|17|-
TGTGCCAGTACCCAGGCAACAGGGGGGACGAGGAATGAAAAACTGTTTTTT
CASTQATGGTRNEKLFF
>TRBD1|TRBV4-1|TRBJ1-4|13|-
TGCGCCAGCAGCACCCGACAGGGAGAAAAACTGTTTTTT
CASSTRQGEKLFF
>-|TRBV6-6|TRBJ2-1|15|-
TGTGCCAGCAGCCCGTCCCTCACAGGGTTTGGCGAGCAGTTCTTC
CASSPSLTGFGEQFF
>-|TRBV9|TRBJ1-2|15|-
TGTGCCAGCAGCCTCCGGGACAAGACTAACTATGGCTACACCTTC
CASSLRDKTNYGYTF
>TRBD2|TRBV19|TRBJ2-1|14|-
TGTGCCAGTAATCCCGGGAGGGCCTCGGATGAGCAGTTCTTC
CASNPGRASDEQFF
>-|TRBV25-1|TRBJ1-2|13|-
TGTGCCAGCACTGAGTGGGGGGTCGATGGCTACACCTTC
CASTEWGVDGYTF
>TRBD1|TRBV5-1|TRBJ1-1|14|once
TGCGCCAGCAGCTGGGGGGCAGGGGGCGGTGAAGCTTTCTTT
CASSWGAGGGEAFF
>-|TRBV10-2|TRBJ1-5|15|few
TGCGCCAGCAGTGAGTCCTCAGATAGCAATCAGCCCCAGCATTTT
CASSESSDSNQPQHF
>-|TRBV5-4|TRBJ2-3|13|-
TGTGCCAGCAGCTGGGGGGGCACAGATACGCAGTATTTT
CASSWGGTDTQYF
>-|TRBV7-2|TRBJ1-1|13|-
TGTGCCAGCAGCTTACTGAGGGTTACTGAAGCTTTCTTT
CASSLLRVTEAFF
>TRBD1|TRBV6-5|TRBJ1-3|15|-
TGTGCCAGCAGTCGGGACAGGGATACTGGAAACACCATATATTTT
CASSRDRDTGNTIYF
>-|TRBV10-3|TRBJ1-1|15|-
TGTGCCATCAGTGAGTCCTGGGCCCCCAACACTGAAGCTTTCTTT
CAISESWAPNTEAFF
>TRBD2|TRBV5-1|TRBJ2-7|14|-
TGCGCCAGCAGCCAAAGCGGGGGGGTAACCGAGCAGTACTTC
CASSQSGGVTEQYF
>TRBD2|TRBV4-1|TRBJ2-3|18|-
TGCGCCAGCAGCCAAGTCGCGACTAGCGGGGGCCGCACAGATACGCAGTATTTT
CASSQVATSGGRTDTQYF
>-|TRBV7-2|TRBJ2-5|14|-
TGTGCCAGCAGCTTAGTTCAGGGGGGACAGACCCAGTACTTC
CASSLVQGGQTQYF
>TRBD2|TRBV7-9|TRBJ2-5|14|-
TGTGCCAGCAGCCGGACTAGAGTACAAGAGACCCAGTACTTC
CASSRTRVQETQYF
>TRBD1|TRBV18|TRBJ2-5|13|-
TGTGCCAGCTTGGACAGGGTTGGAGAGACCCAGTACTTC
CASLDRVGETQYF
>-|TRBV4-3|TRBJ2-1|13|-
TGCGCCAGCAGCCAAGTAGGGGGGGGAGAGCAGTTCTTC
CASSQVGGGEQFF
>-|TRBV4-1|TRBJ1-1|15|once
TGCGCCAGCAGCCAAGAGGGCAAACTGAACACTGAAGCTTTCTTT
CASSQEGKLNTEAFF
>-|TRBV2|TRBJ1-4|14|-
TGTGCCAGCAGGGCGGGGTTAGGGCGTGAAAAACTGTTTTTT
CASRAGLGREKLFF
>TRBD2|TRBV28|TRBJ2-5|14|-
TGTGCCAGCGGGACTAGCGGGGGGGGTGGGACCCAGTACTTC
CASGTSGGGGTQYF
>TRBD2|TRBV7-2|TRBJ2-1|18|once
TGTGCCAGTAACAAGGATTACAGGGGCGCTAGCGGGAGAAATGAGCAGTTCTTC
CASNKDYRGASGRNEQFF
>TRBD1|TRBV6-5|TRBJ2-1|14|-
TGTGCCAGCAGGAGGACAGGGTTGATTAGTGAGCAGTTCTTC
CASRRTGLISEQFF
>TRBD1|TRBV11-3|TRBJ1-3|14|-
TGTGCCAGCAGCCCCCGGACAGGGAGGAACACCATATATTTT
CASSPRTGRNTIYF
>-|TRBV5-6|TRBJ1-2|12|few
TGTGCCAGCAGCCTCCTGAGGTCTGGCTACACCTTC
CASSLLRSGYTF
>-|TRBV27|TRBJ1-2|15|-
TGTGCCAGCAGTTCCCTAGGGACTCCTAACTATGGCTACACCTTC
CASSSLGTPNYGYTF
>-|TRBV12-3/TRBV12-4|TRBJ1-4|12|-
TGTGCCAGCAGTTTAACGGAGGGGAAACTGTTTTTT
CASSLTEGKLFF
>TRBD1|TRBV4-3|TRBJ2-5|13|-
TGCGCCAGCAGCCGGACAGGGGGGGAGACCCAGTACTTC
CASSRTGGETQYF
>TRBD1|TRBV27|TRBJ1-5|16|-
TGTGCCAGCAGTACTCTGACAGGGGGGAACAATCAGCCCCAGCATTTT
CASSTLTGGNNQPQHF
>-|TRBV10-1|TRBJ1-4|19|-
TGCGCCAGCAGTGAGGAAAGCCTCCCTAGAAGAGGGCTTAATGAAAAACTGTTTTTT
CASSEESLPRRGLNEKLFF
>TRBD1|TRBV3-1/TRBV3-2|TRBJ1-1|16|-
TGTGCCAGCAGCCCGACGTACGGGACAGGGGGCGCTGAAGCTTTCTTT
CASSPTYGTGGAEAFF
>-|TRBV2|TRBJ2-2|15|-
TGTGCCAGCAGGTTTAGCGGAGCGAACACCGGGGAGCTGTTTTTT
CASRFSGANTGELFF
>-|TRBV13|TRBJ2-7|17|once
TGTGCCAGCAGCCACGGGACAGCCGTCCGGGAGTTCCACGAGCAGTACTTC
CASSHGTAVREFHEQYF
>TRBD2|TRBV19|TRBJ2-1|16|-
TGTGCCAGTAGTATATATAGCGGGAGGTCCTACAATGAGCAGTTCTTC
CASSIYSGRSYNEQFF
>TRBD1|TRBV7-9|TRBJ2-5|14|-
TGTGCCAGCAGCTCCCGGACAGGACAAGAGACCCAGTACTTC
CASSSRTGQETQYF
>TRBD2|TRBV11-3|TRBJ2-3|16|-
TGTGCCAGCAGCTCTAGTAGCGGGGGGGCCGGAGATACGCAGTATTTT
CASSSSSGGAGDTQYF
>-|TRBV3-1/TRBV3-2|TRBJ2-1|15|-
TGTGCCAGCAGCCAAGGGCAGCGGGTTAACAATGAGCAGTTCTTC
CASSQGQRVNNEQFF
>TRBD1|TRBV3-1/TRBV3-2|TRBJ2-5|15|-
TGTGCCAGCAGCCTTCGGACAGGGGGCGTAGAGACCCAGTACTTC
CASSLRTGGVETQYF
>TRBD2|TRBV5-8|TRBJ2-5|16|-
TGTGCCAGCAGCTTGAGGCCCCGAGCGGGAGCAGGGACCCAGTACTTC
CASSLRPRAGAGTQYF
>TRBD1|TRBV29-1|TRBJ2-5|13|-
TGCAGCGGGAAACGGACAGGGAAAGAGACCCAGTACTTC
CSGKRTGKETQYF
>TRBD1|TRBV7-8|TRBJ2-5|14|-
TGTGCCAGCAGCAAGACAGGGTGGGAAGAGACCCAGTACTTC
CASSKTGWEETQYF
>TRBD1|TRBV29-1|TRBJ2-2|13|-
TGCAGCGTTGACGGACAGGGTTACGGGGAGCTGTTTTTT
CSVDGQGYGELFF
>-|TRBV28|TRBJ1-2|15|once
TGTGCCAGCAGCGTGGGAGGTGAACCGCCCTATGGCTACACCTTC
CASSVGGEPPYGYTF
>-|TRBV7-8|TRBJ2-1|13|-
TGTGCCAGCAGCTTACAGGGGTACAATGAGCAGTTCTTC
CASSLQGYNEQFF
>-|TRBV7-2|TRBJ1-1|17|-
TGTGCCAGCAGCTTATTTCGGAGTAGCAGCGGGAACACTGAAGCTTTCTTT
CASSLFRSSSGNTEAFF
>TRBD2|TRBV11-2|TRBJ2-3|15|-
TGTGCCAGCAGCTCCAGCGGGAGGGGGACAGATACGCAGTATTTT
CASSSSGRGTDTQYF
>-|TRBV28|TRBJ2-2|15|few
TGTGCCAGCAGTTTAGGCTCCCTTAACACCGGGGAGCTGTTTTTT
CASSLGSLNTGELFF
>-|TRBV7-7|TRBJ2-3|17|-
TGTGCTAGCAGCTCCAGGAGACTAGAACCTAGCCCGGATACGCAGTATTTT
CASSSRRLEPSPDTQYF
>TRBD1|TRBV29-1|TRBJ1-2|13|-
TGCAGCGTGGGGGTACAGGGGGCTAGGAGCTACACCTTC
CSVGVQGARSYTF
>-|TRBV10-3|TRBJ2-5|15|-
TGTGCCATCAGTGACTCAGGGTATCGTAAGGAGACCCAGTACTTC
CAISDSGYRKETQYF
>-|TRBV3-1/TRBV3-2|TRBJ2-1|14|-
TGTGCCAGCAGCCAGGTCGGGGGACCGAATGAGCAGTTCTTC
CASSQVGGPNEQFF
>-|TRBV15|TRBJ1-2|12|-
TGTGCCACCAGCAGAGGGGGGCGAGGCTACACCTTC
CATSRGGRGYTF
>TRBD1|TRBV5-1|TRBJ2-5|14|-
TGCGCCAGCAGCTTGGGGGACAGGCAAGAGACCCAGTACTTC
CASSLGDRQETQYF
>-|TRBV5-8|TRBJ1-4|18|few
TGTGCCAGCAGCTTCAGAGGGAGTACCAGGCGAACTAATGAAAAACTGTTTTTT
CASSFRGSTRRTNEKLFF
>-|TRBV3-1/TRBV3-2|TRBJ2-3|16|-
TGTGCCAGCAGCCAAGTAGTGGGGGGAGGCACAGATACGCAGTATTTT
CASSQVVGGGTDTQYF
>TRBD2|TRBV2|TRBJ2-1|14|-
TGTGCCAGCAGGGCAACCGGGACTAGCAATGAGCAGTTCTTC
CASRATGTSNEQFF
>-|TRBV27|TRBJ1-4|17|-
TGTGCCAGCAGTCCTATTATCGGGAGAGTAGGTAATGAAAAACTGTTTTTT
CASSPIIGRVGNEKLFF
>-|TRBV5-1|TRBJ2-5|16|-
TGCGCCAGCAGCTTGGTGGCCGCTAGCGCCCAAGAGACCCAGTACTTC
CASSLVAASAQETQYF